This T cell receptor (beta chain) was documented in a study of T cells in Graves' hyperthyroidism and ophthalmopathy. Study-wide context: Staff took peripheral blood when the initial diagnosis was made, before any treatment began.

Diagnoses were established using clinical symptoms, serum thyroxine and TRAb, thyroid ultrasound and orbital computed tomography. The blood specimen was taken at initial hyperthyroidism diagnosis, before any ophthalmopathy symptoms. This clonotype showed up many times. As yet, its antigen is unknown. Amplification of TCR beta CDR3 regions used RNA as the template. First-round RT-PCR of the TCR CDR3 relied on the HTBI primer set. TCRdb re-called the multiplex PCR reads through MiXCR, storing one row per CDR3 protein. The sample contains 150,000 or so distinct CDR3 sequences, 22% of which appear only once. Whole-study findings and limits: In the blood, most expanded thyroid clonotypes above 0.001 appeared as well.

The germline V and J ends were trimmed by 2 bases and 10 bases, with 15 bases remaining between them. CDR3 length: 14 amino acids. Germline CDR1 is SGHVS and CDR2 is FQNEAQ. The chain employs TRBV7-8 and TRBJ2-1; D is uncertain. The sequenced sample was blood. The receptor's source is a woman between 50 and 59 years old with Graves' hyperthyroidism that later progressed to Graves' ophthalmopathy. The CDR3 DNA sequence: TGTGCCAGCAGCTTATCGAGCTTCCACGGCGAGCAGTTCTTC. This gives the protein CASSLSSFHGEQFF.